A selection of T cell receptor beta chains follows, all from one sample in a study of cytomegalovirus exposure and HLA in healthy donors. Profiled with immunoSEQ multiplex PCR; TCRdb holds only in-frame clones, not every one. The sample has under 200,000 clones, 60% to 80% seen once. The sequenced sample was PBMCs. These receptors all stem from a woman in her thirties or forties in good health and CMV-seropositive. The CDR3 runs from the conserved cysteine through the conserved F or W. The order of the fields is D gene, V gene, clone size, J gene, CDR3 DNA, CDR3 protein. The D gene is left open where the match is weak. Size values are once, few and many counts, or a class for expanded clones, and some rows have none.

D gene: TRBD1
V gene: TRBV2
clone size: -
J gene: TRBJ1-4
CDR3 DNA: TGTGCCAGCACGGGACAGGTGAATGAAAAACTGTTTTTT
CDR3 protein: CASTGQVNEKLFF

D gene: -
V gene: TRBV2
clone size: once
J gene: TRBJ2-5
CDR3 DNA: TGTGCCAGCAGTAATGAGGCTCAAGAGACCCAGTACTTC
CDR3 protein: CASSNEAQETQYF

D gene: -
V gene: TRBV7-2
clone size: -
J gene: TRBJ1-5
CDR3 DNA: TGTGCCAGCAGCTTAGACCGGGACATCAATCAGCCCCAGCATTTT
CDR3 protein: CASSLDRDINQPQHF

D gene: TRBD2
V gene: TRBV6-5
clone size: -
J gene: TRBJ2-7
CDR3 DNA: TGTGCCAGCAGGAGACTAGCGGGATCCTACGAGCAGTACTTC
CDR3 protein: CASRRLAGSYEQYF

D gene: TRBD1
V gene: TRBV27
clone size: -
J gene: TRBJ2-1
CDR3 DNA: TGTGCCAGCAGTTTATCTGGGACAGGGAGGAATGAGCAGTTCTTC
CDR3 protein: CASSLSGTGRNEQFF

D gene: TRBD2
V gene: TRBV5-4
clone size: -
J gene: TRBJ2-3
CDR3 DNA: TGTGCCAGCAGCGGCACTAGCGGGGTAACAGATACGCAGTATTTT
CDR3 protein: CASSGTSGVTDTQYF

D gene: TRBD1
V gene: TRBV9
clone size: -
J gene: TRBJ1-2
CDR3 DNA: TGTGCCAGCAGCTCGACAGGGACTAACTATGGCTACACCTTC
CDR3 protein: CASSSTGTNYGYTF

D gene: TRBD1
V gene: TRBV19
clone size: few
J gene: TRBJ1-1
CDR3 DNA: TGTGCCAGTAGCGCCGGGACAGGGGGCACTGAAGCTTTCTTT
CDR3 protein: CASSAGTGGTEAFF

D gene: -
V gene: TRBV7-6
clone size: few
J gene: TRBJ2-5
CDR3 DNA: TGTGCCAGCAGCTTTTCCCGGGGAGAGACCCAGTACTTC
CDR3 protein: CASSFSRGETQYF

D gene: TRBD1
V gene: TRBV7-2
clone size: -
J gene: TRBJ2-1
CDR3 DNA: TGTGCCAGCAGCTTAATGCAGGGGGCCGACAATGAGCAGTTCTTC
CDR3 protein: CASSLMQGADNEQFF

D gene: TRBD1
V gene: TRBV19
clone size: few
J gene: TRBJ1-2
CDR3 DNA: TGTGCCACCCACAGGGGGTTCTCCTCTACTAACTATGGCTACACCTTC
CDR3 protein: CATHRGFSSTNYGYTF

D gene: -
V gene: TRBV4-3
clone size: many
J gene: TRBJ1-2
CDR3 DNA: TGCGCCAGCAGCCAAAGCGAAGGAGCTAACTATGGCTACACCTTC
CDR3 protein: CASSQSEGANYGYTF

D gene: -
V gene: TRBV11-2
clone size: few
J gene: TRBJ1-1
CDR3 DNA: TGTGCCAGCAGGTTTACCTGGGAGGGCACTGAAGCTTTCTTT
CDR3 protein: CASRFTWEGTEAFF

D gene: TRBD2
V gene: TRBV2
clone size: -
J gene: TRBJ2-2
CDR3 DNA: TGTGCCAGCAGTGAAGCGGGAGGACTAGCGGGACCAAACACCGGGGAGCTGTTTTTT
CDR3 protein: CASSEAGGLAGPNTGELFF

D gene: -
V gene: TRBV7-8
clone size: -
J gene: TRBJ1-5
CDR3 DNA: TGTGCCAGCAGCGAGGACAGAAATCAGCCCCAGCATTTT
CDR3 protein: CASSEDRNQPQHF

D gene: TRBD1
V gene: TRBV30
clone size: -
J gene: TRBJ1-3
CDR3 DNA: TGTGCCTGGAGTGGACCCCTAGGAGGGGGCGCGCCCGGAAACACCATATATTTT
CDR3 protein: CAWSGPLGGGAPGNTIYF

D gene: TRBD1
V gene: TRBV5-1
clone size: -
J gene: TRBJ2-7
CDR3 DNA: TGCGCCAGCAGCTCGCGACAGGGGAGTGGCGAGCAGTACTTC
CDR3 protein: CASSSRQGSGEQYF

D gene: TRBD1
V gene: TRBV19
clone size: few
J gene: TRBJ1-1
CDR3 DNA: TGTGCCAGTGGGGAGACAGGGGAGATCTACACTGAAGCTTTCTTT
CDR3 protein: CASGETGEIYTEAFF

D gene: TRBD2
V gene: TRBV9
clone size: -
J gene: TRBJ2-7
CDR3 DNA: TGTGCCAGCGGTACTAGCGGCGGTCACGAGCAGTACTTC
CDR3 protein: CASGTSGGHEQYF

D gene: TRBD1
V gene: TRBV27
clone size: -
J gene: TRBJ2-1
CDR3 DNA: TGTGCCAGCAGTTTATTGGACAGGGGGAATGAGCAGTTCTTC
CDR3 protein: CASSLLDRGNEQFF

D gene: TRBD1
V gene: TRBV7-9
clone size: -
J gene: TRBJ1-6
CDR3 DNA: TGTGCCAGCAGCTCGGGACAGGGCCAAAATTCACCCCTCCACTTT
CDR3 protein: CASSSGQGQNSPLHF

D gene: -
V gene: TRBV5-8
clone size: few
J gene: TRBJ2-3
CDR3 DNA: TGTGCCAGCAGCCCGAGTAATACGCAGTATTTT
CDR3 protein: CASSPSNTQYF

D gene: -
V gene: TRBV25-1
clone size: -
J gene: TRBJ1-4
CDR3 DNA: TGTGCCAGCAGTGAACGGAGGGGAAGAGGTGAAAAACTGTTTTTT
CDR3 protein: CASSERRGRGEKLFF

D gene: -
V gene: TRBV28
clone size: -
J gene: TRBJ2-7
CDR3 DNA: TGTGCCAGCAGTTCGTGGGGGACGGGAGCCTACGAGCAGTACTTC
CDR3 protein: CASSSWGTGAYEQYF

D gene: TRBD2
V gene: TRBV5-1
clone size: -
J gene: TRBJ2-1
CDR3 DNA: TGCGCCAGCAGCTTGGGACTAGCGGGGGCTCCCTACAATGAGCAGTTCTTC
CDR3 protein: CASSLGLAGAPYNEQFF

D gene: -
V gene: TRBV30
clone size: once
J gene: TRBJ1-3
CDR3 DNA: TGTGCCTGGAGTAAGCCTATTCTTGGAAACACCATATATTTT
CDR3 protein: CAWSKPILGNTIYF

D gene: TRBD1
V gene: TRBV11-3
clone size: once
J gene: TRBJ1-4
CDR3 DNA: TGTGCCAGCAGCCGACAGGGTAATGAAAAACTGTTTTTT
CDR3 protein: CASSRQGNEKLFF

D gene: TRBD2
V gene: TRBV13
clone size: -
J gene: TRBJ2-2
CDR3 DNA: TGTGCCAGCAGCTCAACCCTTCGTACTAGCGGGGTTAACACCGGGGAGCTGTTTTTT
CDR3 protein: CASSSTLRTSGVNTGELFF

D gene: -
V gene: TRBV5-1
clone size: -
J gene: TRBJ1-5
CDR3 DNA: TGCGCCAGCAGCTTCACAGGGTCTGGTCAGCCCCAGCATTTT
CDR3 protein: CASSFTGSGQPQHF

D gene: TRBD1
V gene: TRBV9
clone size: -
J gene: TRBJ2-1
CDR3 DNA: TGTGCCAGCAGCGGAGAGGGGGTGGGGACAGGGCGATACAATGAGCAGTTCTTC
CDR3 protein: CASSGEGVGTGRYNEQFF

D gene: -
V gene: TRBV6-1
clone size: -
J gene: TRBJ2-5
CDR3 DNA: TGTGCCAGCAGTGAAAGAAGCCCTCCGGGTCCTACCCAGTACTTC
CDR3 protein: CASSERSPPGPTQYF

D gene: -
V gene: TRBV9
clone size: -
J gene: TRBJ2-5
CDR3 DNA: TGTGCCAGCAGTCACCGGGACCAAGAGACCCAGTACTTC
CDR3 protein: CASSHRDQETQYF

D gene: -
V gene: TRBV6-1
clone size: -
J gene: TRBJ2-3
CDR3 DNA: TGTGCCAGCAGTATCAACACAGATACGCAGTATTTT
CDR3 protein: CASSINTDTQYF

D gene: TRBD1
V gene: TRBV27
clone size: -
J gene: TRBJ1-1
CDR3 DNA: TGTGCCACCAAGGGACAGGTGAACACTGAAGCTTTCTTT
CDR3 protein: CATKGQVNTEAFF

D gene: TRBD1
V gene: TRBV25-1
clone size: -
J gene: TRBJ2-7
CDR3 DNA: TGTGCCAGCAGTGAATTTAGGGGGCTACAGGACGAGCAGTACTTC
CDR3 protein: CASSEFRGLQDEQYF